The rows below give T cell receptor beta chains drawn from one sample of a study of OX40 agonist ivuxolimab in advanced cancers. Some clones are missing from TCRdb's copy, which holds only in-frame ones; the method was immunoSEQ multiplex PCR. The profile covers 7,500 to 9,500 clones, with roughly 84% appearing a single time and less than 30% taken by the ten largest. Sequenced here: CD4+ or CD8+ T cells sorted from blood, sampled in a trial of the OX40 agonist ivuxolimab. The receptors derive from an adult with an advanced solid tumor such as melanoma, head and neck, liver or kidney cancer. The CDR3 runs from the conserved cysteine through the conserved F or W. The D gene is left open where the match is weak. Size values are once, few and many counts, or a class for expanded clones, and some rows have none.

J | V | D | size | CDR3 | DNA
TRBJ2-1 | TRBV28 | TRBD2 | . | CASIPGTSGNNEQFF | TGTGCCAGCATCCCCGGGACTAGCGGGAACAATGAGCAGTTCTTC
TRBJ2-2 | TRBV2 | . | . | CASRAAGGGTGELFF | TGTGCCAGCAGAGCGGCAGGGGGGGGAACCGGGGAGCTGTTTTTT
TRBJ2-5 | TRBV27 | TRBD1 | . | CASSPGTGGWETQYF | TGTGCCAGCAGTCCGGGGACAGGGGGGTGGGAGACCCAGTACTTC
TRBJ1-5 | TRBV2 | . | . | CASSSAELHQPQHF | TGTGCCAGCAGTTCCGCCGAGCTTCATCAGCCCCAGCATTTT
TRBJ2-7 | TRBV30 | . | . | CAWSGGRVGDEQYF | TGTGCCTGGAGTGGGGGCAGGGTTGGCGACGAGCAGTACTTC
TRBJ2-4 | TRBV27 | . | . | CASSLMSVGGPAKNIQYF | TGTGCCAGCAGTTTAATGTCCGTGGGGGGCCCGGCCAAAAACATTCAGTACTTC
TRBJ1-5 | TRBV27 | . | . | CASSLRAVSNQPQHF | TGTGCCAGCAGTTTAAGGGCAGTGAGCAATCAGCCCCAGCATTTT
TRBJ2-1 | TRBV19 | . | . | CASSISASDNEQFF | TGTGCCAGTAGTATATCGGCTAGCGACAATGAGCAGTTCTTC
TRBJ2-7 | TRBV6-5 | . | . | CATNRYEQYF | TGTGCCACCAATCGCTACGAGCAGTACTTC
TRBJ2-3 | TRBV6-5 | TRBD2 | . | CASSYTSGTSDTQYF | TGTGCCAGCAGTTACACTAGCGGGACATCAGATACGCAGTATTTT
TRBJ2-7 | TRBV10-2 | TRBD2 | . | CASSDGTSAYEQYF | TGCGCCAGCAGTGATGGGACTAGCGCCTACGAGCAGTACTTC
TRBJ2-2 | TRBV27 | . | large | CASSLGYTGELFF | TGTGCCAGCAGTTTAGGGTACACCGGGGAGCTGTTTTTT
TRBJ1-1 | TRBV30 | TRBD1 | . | CAWSFWTGLNTEAFF | TGTGCCTGGAGCTTTTGGACAGGGTTGAACACTGAAGCTTTCTTT
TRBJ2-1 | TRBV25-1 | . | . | CASSEGSYNEQFF | TGTGCCAGCAGTGAGGGTTCCTACAATGAGCAGTTCTTC
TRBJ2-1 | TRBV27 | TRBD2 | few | CASSPQYSSGEYNEQFF | TGTGCCAGCAGTCCCCAATACTCTAGCGGAGAATACAATGAGCAGTTCTTC
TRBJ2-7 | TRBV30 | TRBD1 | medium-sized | CAWRWDSSYEQYF | TGTGCCTGGAGGTGGGACAGCTCCTACGAGCAGTACTTC
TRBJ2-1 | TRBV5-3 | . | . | CARSSNDEQFF | TGTGCCAGAAGCTCTAACGATGAGCAGTTCTTC
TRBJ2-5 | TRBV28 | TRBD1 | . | CASSSLGTGVLETQYF | TGTGCCAGCAGTTCTCTCGGAACAGGGGTTCTGGAGACCCAGTACTTC
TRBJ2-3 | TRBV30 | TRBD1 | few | CAWDKTGGETDTQYF | TGTGCCTGGGACAAAACAGGGGGCGAAACAGATACGCAGTATTTT
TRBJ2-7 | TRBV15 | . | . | CATSRAGGPYEQYF | TGTGCCACCAGCAGAGCCGGGGGCCCCTACGAGCAGTACTTC
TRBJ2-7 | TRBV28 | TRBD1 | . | CASSWGQGRVRDEQYF | TGTGCCAGCAGTTGGGGACAGGGAAGGGTTAGGGACGAGCAGTACTTC
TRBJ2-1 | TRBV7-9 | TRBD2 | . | CASSPRTSSNEQFF | TGTGCCAGCAGCCCCCGGACTAGTTCCAATGAGCAGTTCTTC
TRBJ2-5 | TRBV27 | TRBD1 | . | CASRDRGRETQYF | TGTGCCAGCCGGGACAGAGGGAGAGAGACCCAGTACTTC
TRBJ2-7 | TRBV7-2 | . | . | CASSLADGTVPSYEQYF | TGTGCCAGCAGCCTAGCGGACGGGACAGTTCCCTCCTACGAGCAGTACTTC
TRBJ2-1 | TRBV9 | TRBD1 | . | CASSVAYRGSYNEQFF | TGTGCCAGCAGCGTAGCTTACAGGGGATCCTACAATGAGCAGTTCTTC
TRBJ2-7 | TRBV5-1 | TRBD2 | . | CASSKTGQTSGPSYEQYF | TGCGCCAGCAGTAAGACAGGGCAGACTAGCGGGCCCTCCTACGAGCAGTACTTC
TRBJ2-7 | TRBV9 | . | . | CASSVGSSYEQYF | TGTGCCAGCAGCGTAGGGAGCTCCTACGAGCAGTACTTC
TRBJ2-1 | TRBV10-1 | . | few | CASSARAYNEQFF | TGCGCCAGCAGTGCGAGGGCTTACAATGAGCAGTTCTTC
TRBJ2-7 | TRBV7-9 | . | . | CASSLVGIHEQYF | TGTGCCAGCAGCTTAGTTGGGATCCACGAGCAGTACTTC
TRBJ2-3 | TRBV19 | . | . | CASSWVGSTDTQYF | TGTGCCAGTAGTTGGGTCGGGTCCACAGATACGCAGTATTTT
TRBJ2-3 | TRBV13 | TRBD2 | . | CASSFEGLAETETDTQYF | TGTGCCAGCAGCTTCGAGGGACTAGCGGAGACGGAGACAGATACGCAGTATTTT
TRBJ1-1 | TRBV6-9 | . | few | CASRMSGAGSEAFF | TGTGCCAGCAGAATGTCGGGGGCCGGCTCTGAAGCTTTCTTT
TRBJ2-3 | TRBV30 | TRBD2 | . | CAWSWTSGSDTQYF | TGTGCCTGGAGTTGGACTAGCGGGAGTGATACGCAGTATTTT
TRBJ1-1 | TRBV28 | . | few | CASSFEYTEAFF | TGTGCCAGCAGTTTTGAATACACTGAAGCTTTCTTT
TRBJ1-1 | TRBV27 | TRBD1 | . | CASSLGTDPKAFF | TGTGCCAGCAGTTTAGGGACAGACCCTAAAGCTTTCTTT
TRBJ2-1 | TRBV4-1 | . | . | CASSLRERDEQFF | TGCGCCAGCAGCCTAAGAGAACGGGATGAGCAGTTCTTC
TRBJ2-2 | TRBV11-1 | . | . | CASRLGQINTGELFF | TGTGCCAGCAGGTTGGGACAAATCAACACCGGGGAGCTGTTTTTT
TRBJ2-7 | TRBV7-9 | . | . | CASSLAGGNEQYF | TGTGCCAGCAGCTTAGCGGGCGGCAACGAGCAGTACTTC
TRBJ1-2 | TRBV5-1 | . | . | CASSLPEGSSYGYTF | TGCGCCAGCAGCTTGCCGGAGGGCTCGAGCTATGGCTACACCTTC
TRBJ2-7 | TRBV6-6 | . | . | CASKQVYHEQYF | TGTGCCAGCAAACAGGTTTACCACGAGCAGTACTTC
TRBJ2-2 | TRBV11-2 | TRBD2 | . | CASSHSLAGANTGELFF | TGTGCCAGCAGCCATTCTCTTGCGGGGGCGAACACCGGGGAGCTGTTTTTT
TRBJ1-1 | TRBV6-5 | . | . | CASSARQEGWTEAFF | TGTGCCAGCAGTGCCCGACAGGAAGGCTGGACTGAAGCTTTCTTT
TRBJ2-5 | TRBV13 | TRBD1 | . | CASSLRGQETQYF | TGTGCCAGCAGCTTACGGGGACAGGAGACCCAGTACTTC
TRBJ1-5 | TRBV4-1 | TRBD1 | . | CASSQEDRADQPQHF | TGCGCCAGCAGCCAAGAAGACAGGGCTGATCAGCCCCAGCATTTT
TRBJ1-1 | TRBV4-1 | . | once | CASSQDSTVINTEAFF | TGCGCCAGCAGCCAAGATTCTACGGTGATAAACACTGAAGCTTTCTTT
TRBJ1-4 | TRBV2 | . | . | CASSAWTANEKLFF | TGTGCCAGCAGTGCTTGGACGGCAAATGAAAAACTGTTTTTT
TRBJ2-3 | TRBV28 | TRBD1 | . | CASSDTGTGGDTQYF | TGTGCCAGCAGTGACACCGGGACAGGGGGAGATACGCAGTATTTT
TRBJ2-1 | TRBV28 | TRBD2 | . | CASSLMASGNNEQFF | TGTGCCAGCAGTTTAATGGCTAGCGGGAACAATGAGCAGTTCTTC
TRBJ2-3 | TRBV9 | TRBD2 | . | CASSPAGGDTDTQYF | TGTGCCAGCAGCCCAGCGGGGGGCGACACAGATACGCAGTATTTT
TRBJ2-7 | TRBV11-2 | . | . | CASSLTASSYEQYF | TGTGCCAGCAGCTTGACAGCCTCTTCCTACGAGCAGTACTTC